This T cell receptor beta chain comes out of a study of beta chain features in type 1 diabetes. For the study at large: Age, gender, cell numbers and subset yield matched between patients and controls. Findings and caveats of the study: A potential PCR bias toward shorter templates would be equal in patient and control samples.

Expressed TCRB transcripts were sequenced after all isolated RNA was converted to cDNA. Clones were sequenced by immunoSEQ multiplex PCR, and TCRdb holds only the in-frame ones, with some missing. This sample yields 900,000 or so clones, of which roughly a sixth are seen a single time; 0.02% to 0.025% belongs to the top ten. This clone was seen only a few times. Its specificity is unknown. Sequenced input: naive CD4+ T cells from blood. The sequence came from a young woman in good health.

CDR3 protein: CASSVRTGDNSGNTIYF. CDR3 nucleotide sequence: TGTGCCAGCAGCGTAAGGACAGGGGATAACTCTGGAAACACCATATATTTT. J is TRBJ1-3 and V is TRBV9; 9 positions match TRBD1. With 1 base clipped from V and 0 bases from J, the junction kept 5 bases outside the gene matches. Looked up from germline, CDR1 is SGDLS and CDR2 is YYNGEE. This CDR3 is built from 17 residues.